Below are 18 T cell receptor beta chains sequenced from a single sample in a study of blood T cell repertoires in COVID-19. Some clones are missing from TCRdb's copy, which holds only in-frame ones; the method was immunoSEQ multiplex PCR. The sample lists under 300,000 clones, 84% occurring once. The specimen was peripheral blood. The receptor set was obtained from a woman in her thirties or forties who had recovered from COVID-19.

The chain is built from TRBV7-8 and TRBJ2-3; D remains unclear. The V gene lost 4 bases and the J gene lost 2 bases, with 4 bases spanning the gap. Germline V lookup: CDR1 SGHVS, CDR2 FQNEAQ. The CDR3 totals 12 residues. The CDR3 nucleotides read TGTGCCAGCAGCTCCCTCACAGATACGCAGTATTTT. Protein: CASSSLTDTQYF.

The CDR3 loop is CACQIGTGYTGELFF. The CDR3 DNA reads TGTGCCTGCCAAATCGGGACAGGTTACACCGGGGAGCTGTTTTTT. The gene calls are TRBV30 and TRBJ2-2; 8 bases fit TRBD1. CDR1 is GTSNPN, CDR2 SVGIG, per germline (reference sequence). The J segment lost 3 bases and the V segment lost 6 bases, leaving 9 bases of the junction unmatched. The CDR3 contains 15 residues.

The chain has TRBV6-5 and TRBJ1-1, with a possible D match to TRBD1 (6 bases). V gave up 3 bases and J gave up 3 bases, with 11 bases separating them. The CDR3 runs to 14 residues. CDR1 is MNHEY and CDR2 is SVGAGI in the germline V gene. CDR3 DNA: TGTGCCAGCAGTTATAACAGGGTCGACACTGAAGCTTTCTTT. It encodes CASSYNRVDTEAFF.

The chain couples TRBV25-1 to TRBJ2-3; no reliable D call. Germline CDR1 reads MGHDK; CDR2 reads SYGVNS. Trimming took 2 bases from V and 4 from J, leaving 7 bases between them. The length of the CDR3 is 13 residues. In DNA form, the CDR3 reads TGTGCCAGCAGTGAAGAGCGCGCAGATACGCAGTATTTT. Residues: CASSEERADTQYF.

The V call is TRBV29-1, the J call TRBJ1-2; 7 bases are a match to TRBD1. Trimming took 7 bases from V and 4 from J; bases not matched to a gene: 9. This CDR3 is built from 13 residues. CDR1 and CDR2 (germline): SQVTM, ANQGSEA. DNA for the CDR3: TGCAGCGCCGGACAGGAGGTTGGCTATGGCTACACCTTC. Protein product: CSAGQEVGYGYTF.

The CDR3 protein is CASSLYRGEETQYF. As DNA, the CDR3 is TGTGCCAGCAGCTTATACAGGGGCGAAGAGACCCAGTACTTC. V usage is TRBV7-3 and J usage is TRBJ2-5; 7 bases fit TRBD1. Germline assignment: CDR1 SGHTA and CDR2 FQGTGA. V lost 2 bases, J lost 3 bases, and 3 bases stayed unmatched. The CDR3 has 14 amino acids.

The rearrangement links TRBV12-3 or TRBV12-4 to TRBJ2-1, with D tentatively TRBD2 (6 bases). The length of the CDR3 is 12 residues. V lost 6 bases, J lost 10 bases, and 13 bases lay in between. The CDR3: CASSQEGGEQFF. The CDR3 region has the DNA TGTGCCAGCAGCCAGGAGGGCGGGGAGCAGTTCTTC.

The chain links TRBV4-1 to TRBJ2-5, with 14 bases aligning to TRBD2. This CDR3 is built from 16 residues. Germline values: CDR1 MGHRA, CDR2 YSYEKL. The ends lost 4 bases at V and 1 base at J; junction bases unmatched: 2. CDR3 region: CASSLGTSGGQETQYF. In nucleotides, the CDR3 is TGCGCCAGCAGCCTCGGGACTAGCGGGGGCCAAGAGACCCAGTACTTC.

The chain has TRBV5-8 and TRBJ2-7; a possible D gene is TRBD1 (5 bases). The CDR3 loop spans 12 amino acids. Germline CDR1 and CDR2: SGHTS and YDEGEE. Deletions cut 1 base from V and 4 bases from J, with 6 bases between. Here the CDR3 reads CASSLRQYEQYF. In DNA form, the CDR3 reads TGTGCCAGCAGCTTGCGACAGTACGAGCAGTACTTC.

This sequence joins TRBV9 and TRBJ2-1; perhaps TRBD1 as D (6 bases). There are 15 residues in the CDR3. V shed 0 bases and J shed 6 bases, with 13 bases lying between them. Per germline, CDR1 SGDLS and CDR2 YYNGEE. The DNA for the CDR3 is TGTGCCAGCAGCGTAGCAGGCAGGGGATCCAATGAGCAGTTCTTC. This codes for CASSVAGRGSNEQFF. The entire variable domain, with the rest obtained from reference TRBV9 and TRBJ2-1, is as follows: DSGVTQTPKHLITATGQRVTLRCSPRSGDLSVYWYQQSLDQGLQFLIQYYNGEERAKGNILERFSAQQFPDLHSELNLSSLELGDSALYFCASSVAGRGSNEQFFGPGTRLTVL.

The chain recombines TRBV18 with TRBJ2-5, with D tentatively TRBD2 (5 bases). Germline values: CDR1 KGHSH, CDR2 LQKENI. The CDR3 runs to 15 residues. The V and J ends lost 3 bases and 2 bases respectively, with 13 bases between them. CDR3 in DNA: TGTGCCAGCTCACCGAGAGGGTCAGCTCAAGAGACCCAGTACTTC. Its translation: CASSPRGSAQETQYF.

The gene calls are TRBV23-1 and TRBJ2-6; TRBD2 might be the D (5 bases). TRBV23-1 carries the ORF label, with uncertain function. This CDR3 is 16 amino acids long. V lost 5 bases to trimming and J lost 4 bases, with 15 bases between them. Written as DNA, the CDR3 is TGCGCCAGCAGTACCTTCGGGGATACAGGGGCCAACGTCCTGACTTTC. Its protein is CASSTFGDTGANVLTF.

The chain links TRBV7-9 to TRBJ1-2, with a weak D call TRBD1 (6 bases). Germline V gives CDR1 SEHNR, CDR2 FQNEAQ (reference sequence). The CDR3 covers 16 residues. V gave up 5 bases and J gave up 4 bases, with 20 bases separating them. The CDR3 DNA reads TGTGCCAGCAGCCGAAGTCCAGCAGGGGAACCCTATGGCTACACCTTC. As protein: CASSRSPAGEPYGYTF.

The chain links TRBV29-1 to TRBJ2-3; 13 bases agree with TRBD2. The germline V gene encodes CDR1 SQVTM and CDR2 ANQGSEA. This CDR3 is 13 amino acids long. Trimming removed 6 bases from V and 6 bases from J; junction bases left unmatched: 3. The CDR3 sequence: CSVRTSGGDTQYF. As DNA, the CDR3 is TGCAGCGTCCGGACTAGCGGGGGTGATACGCAGTATTTT.

This chain joins TRBV9 and TRBJ2-3; D is unresolved. Germline V gene data show CDR1 as SGDLS and CDR2 as YYNGEE. The CDR3 has 12 residues. V gave up 3 bases and J gave up 7 bases, with 9 bases separating them. The CDR3 region is CASSADLYTQYF. As DNA, the CDR3 is TGTGCCAGCAGCGCAGACTTGTATACGCAGTATTTT.

V is TRBV2 and J is TRBJ1-6, with a possible D match to TRBD1 (6 bases). The CDR3 sequence is 14 residues long. V lost 3 bases to trimming and J lost 8 bases, with 11 bases between them. Germline V lookup: CDR1 SNHLY, CDR2 FYNNEI. CDR3 residues: CASSEDSPDSPLHF. The CDR3 coding sequence is TGTGCCAGCAGTGAGGACAGCCCAGATTCACCCCTCCACTTT.

The rearrangement uses TRBV12-3 or TRBV12-4 and TRBJ1-6; a weak D match, TRBD1 (5 bases). The CDR3 has 13 amino acids. Trimming shortened V by 6 bases and J by 8 bases, and 11 bases separated the two germline ends. CDR3 nucleotides: TGTGCCAGCAGGACAGACACAGATTCACCCCTCCACTTT. As protein: CASRTDTDSPLHF.

The V call is TRBV5-6, the J call TRBJ1-1, with TRBD1 as a possible D gene (6 bases). With 0 bases removed from V and 1 base from J, the gap between germline ends came to 10 bases. The CDR3 length is 15 residues. Germline CDR1 reads SGHDT; CDR2 reads YYEEEE. The CDR3 here is CASSLGGRGNTEAFF. In DNA, the CDR3 is TGTGCCAGCAGCTTGGGTGGCAGGGGGAACACTGAAGCTTTCTTT. Filled out from reference TRBV5-6 and TRBJ1-1, the complete variable domain reads DAGVTQSPTHLIKTRGQQVTLRCSPKSGHDTVSWYQQALGQGPQFIFQYYEEEERQRGNFPDRFSGHQFPNYSSELNVNALLLGDSALYLCASSLGGRGNTEAFFGQGTRLTVV.